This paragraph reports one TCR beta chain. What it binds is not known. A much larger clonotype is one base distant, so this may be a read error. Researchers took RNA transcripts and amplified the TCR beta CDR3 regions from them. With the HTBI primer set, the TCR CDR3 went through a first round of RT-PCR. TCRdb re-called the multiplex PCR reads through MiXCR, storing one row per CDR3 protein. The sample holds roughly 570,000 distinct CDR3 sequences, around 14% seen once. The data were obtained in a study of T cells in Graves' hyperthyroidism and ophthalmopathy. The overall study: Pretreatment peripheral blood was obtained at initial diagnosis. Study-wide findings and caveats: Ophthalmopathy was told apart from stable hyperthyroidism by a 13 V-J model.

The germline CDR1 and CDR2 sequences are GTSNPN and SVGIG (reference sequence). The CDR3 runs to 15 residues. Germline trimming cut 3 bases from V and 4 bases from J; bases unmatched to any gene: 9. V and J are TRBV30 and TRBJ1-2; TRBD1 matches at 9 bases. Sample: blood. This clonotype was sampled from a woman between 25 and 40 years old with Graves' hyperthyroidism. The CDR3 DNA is TGTGCCTGGAGGGAAACAGGGGGCGCATCCTATGGCTACACCTTC. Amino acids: CAWRETGGASYGYTF.